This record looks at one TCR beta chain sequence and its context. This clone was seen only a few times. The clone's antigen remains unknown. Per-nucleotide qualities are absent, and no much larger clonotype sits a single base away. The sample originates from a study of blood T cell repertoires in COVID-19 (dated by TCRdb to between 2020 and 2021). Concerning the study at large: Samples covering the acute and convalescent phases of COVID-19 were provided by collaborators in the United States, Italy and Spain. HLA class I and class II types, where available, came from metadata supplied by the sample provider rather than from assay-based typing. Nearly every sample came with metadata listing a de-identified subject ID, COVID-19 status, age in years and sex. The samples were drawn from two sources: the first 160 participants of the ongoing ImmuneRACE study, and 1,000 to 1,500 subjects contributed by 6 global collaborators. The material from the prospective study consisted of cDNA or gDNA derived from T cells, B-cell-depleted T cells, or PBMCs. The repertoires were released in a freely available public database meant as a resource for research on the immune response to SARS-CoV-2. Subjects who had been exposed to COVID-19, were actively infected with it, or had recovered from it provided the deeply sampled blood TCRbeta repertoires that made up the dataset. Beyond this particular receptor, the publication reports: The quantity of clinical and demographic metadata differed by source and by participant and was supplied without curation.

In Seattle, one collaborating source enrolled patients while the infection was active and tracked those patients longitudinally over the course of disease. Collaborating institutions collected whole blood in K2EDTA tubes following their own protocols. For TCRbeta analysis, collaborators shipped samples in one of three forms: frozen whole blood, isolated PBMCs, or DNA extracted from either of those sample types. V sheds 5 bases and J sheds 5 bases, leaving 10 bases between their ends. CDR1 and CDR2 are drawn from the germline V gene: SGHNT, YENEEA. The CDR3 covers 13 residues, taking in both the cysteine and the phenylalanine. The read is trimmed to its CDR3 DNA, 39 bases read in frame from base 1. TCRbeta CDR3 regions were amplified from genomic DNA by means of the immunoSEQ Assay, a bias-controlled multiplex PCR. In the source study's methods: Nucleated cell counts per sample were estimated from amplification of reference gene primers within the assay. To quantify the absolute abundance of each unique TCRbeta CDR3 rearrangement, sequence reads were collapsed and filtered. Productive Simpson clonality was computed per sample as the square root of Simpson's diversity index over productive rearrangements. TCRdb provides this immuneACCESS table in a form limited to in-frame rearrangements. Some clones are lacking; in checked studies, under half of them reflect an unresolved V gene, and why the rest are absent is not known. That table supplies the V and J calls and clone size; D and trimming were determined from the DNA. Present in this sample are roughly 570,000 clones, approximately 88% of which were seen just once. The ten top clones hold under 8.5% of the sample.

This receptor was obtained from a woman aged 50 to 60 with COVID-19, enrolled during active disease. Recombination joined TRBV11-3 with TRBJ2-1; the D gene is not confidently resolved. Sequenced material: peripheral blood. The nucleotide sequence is TGTGCCAGCAGCGTCGGGTCGAACAATGAGCAGTTCTTC. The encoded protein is CASSVGSNNEQFF.